What follows are 25 T cell receptor beta chains derived from one specimen sequenced in a study of CD8 T cells in ankylosing spondylitis. TCRdb processed the 5' RACE reads anew with MiXCR; each CDR3 protein has one entry. The table records 300,000 to 350,000 distinct CDR3 sequences, about 14% of them present only once. Sequencing was carried out using blood, either unsorted or a sorted T cell fraction (not recorded which). The receptors shown here come from a male donor with ankylosing spondylitis or in good health (not recorded which).

The chain carries TRBV27 and TRBJ2-7, with 7 positions matching TRBD1. The germline V gene has CDR1 MNHEY and CDR2 SMNVEV (reference sequence). After removal of 5 bases from V and 7 bases from J, the junction contained 14 bases not matched to a gene. This CDR3 spans 15 amino acids. CDR3 sequence (DNA): TGTGCCAGCAGTAACCAGGGACAGCCTTCCTTTGAGCAGTACTTC. It specifies CASSNQGQPSFEQYF.

In this sample, this clonotype turned up many times. This rearrangement joins TRBV12-3 or TRBV12-4 to TRBJ1-2, with D perhaps matching TRBD1 (5 bases). V was cut by 3 bases and J by 7 bases, with 6 bases left in between. The CDR3 has 11 amino acids. The CDR3 nucleotides read TGTGCCAGCAGTTTGAGGGGTGGCTACACCTTC. Its protein product is CASSLRGGYTF.

This rearrangement joins TRBV5-6 to TRBJ2-7; perhaps D is TRBD1 or TRBD2 (5 bases each). Germline-derived CDR1 and CDR2 are SGHDT and YYEEEE. The CDR3 totals 15 residues. The V end lost 5 bases, the J end lost 3 bases, and 18 bases lay between the germline ends. CDR3 sequence reads: CASSKTSGHIYEQYF. In DNA form, the CDR3 reads TGTGCCAGCAGTAAAACCAGCGGACATATCTACGAGCAGTACTTC.

This clonotype was found a few times. This rearrangement joins TRBV20-1 to TRBJ2-3, with 8 bases aligning to TRBD2. Germline V gene lookup returns CDR1 DFQATT and CDR2 SNEGSKA (reference sequence). The CDR3 runs 14 residues. V shed 2 bases, J shed 6 bases, and the junction held 7 bases outside the gene matches. The CDR3 bases are TGCAGTGCTAGACGAGCGGGAGACAGGGATACGCAGTATTTT. Amino acids: CSARRAGDRDTQYF.

This clonotype has only a few counts. The chain joins TRBV5-1 to TRBJ2-1, with D perhaps TRBD1 (5 bases). V lost 4 bases to trimming and J lost 0 bases, with 11 bases between them. The length of the CDR3 is 15 residues. Germline V gene lookup returns CDR1 SGHRS and CDR2 YFSETQ. In nucleotides, the CDR3 is TGCGCCAGCAGCCTCGACAGCTTCTCCTACAATGAGCAGTTCTTC. It yields the protein CASSLDSFSYNEQFF. The variable domain in full, with the rest retrieved from reference TRBV5-1 and TRBJ2-1, is KAGVTQTPRYLIKTRGQQVTLSCSPISGHRSVSWYQQTPGQGLQFLFEYFSETQRNKGNFPGRFSGRQFSNSRSEMNVSTLELGDSALYLCASSLDSFSYNEQFFGPGTRLTVL.

The chain carries TRBV12-3 or TRBV12-4 and TRBJ2-3; TRBD2 agrees at 8 bases. With 7 bases clipped from V and 6 bases from J, the junction kept 15 bases outside the gene matches. The CDR3 loop spans 16 amino acids. As DNA, the CDR3 is TGTGCCAGCACTGTTTTGGTGCGGGGGGCGGGGGATACGCAGTATTTT. It specifies CASTVLVRGAGDTQYF.

The rearrangement links TRBV4-1 to TRBJ2-5; D might be TRBD2 (7 bases). Trimming left V 1 base short and J 0 bases short, with 15 bases between. CDR3 size: 17 residues. CDR1 is MGHRA and CDR2 is YSYEKL in the germline V gene. This CDR3 reads CASSQASGRGYQETQYF. The CDR3 region has the DNA TGCGCCAGCAGCCAAGCATCGGGGAGGGGGTACCAAGAGACCCAGTACTTC.

This clonotype was picked up one time. CDR3 loop: CAISSGQPYEQYF. CDR3 DNA: TGTGCCATCAGTTCGGGACAGCCCTACGAGCAGTACTTC. The gene calls are TRBV10-3 and TRBJ2-7, with 7 bases fitting TRBD1. CDR1 and CDR2 (germline): ENHRY, SYGVKD. The ends lost 5 bases at V and 2 bases at J; junction bases unmatched: 3. The CDR3 totals 13 residues.

This clonotype was counted a few times. The chain has TRBV27 and TRBJ1-2; perhaps TRBD1 as D (6 bases). The CDR3 consists of 14 residues. From germline, CDR1 is MNHEY and CDR2 SMNVEV (reference sequence). V lost 2 bases and J 3 bases, leaving 10 bases between the germline ends. The CDR3 DNA reads TGTGCCAGCAGTTTAGAATACAGGGACTATGGCTACACCTTC. It codes for CASSLEYRDYGYTF.

As for this clonotype: A much bigger clone sits one base away, suggesting this may be a read error. This rearrangement joins TRBV5-1 to TRBJ2-7; D is undetermined. This CDR3 has 13 amino acids. Germline CDR1 is SGHRS and CDR2 is YFSETQ. V was trimmed by 0 bases and J by 0 bases, leaving 4 bases between them. CDR3 coding DNA: TGCGCCAGCAGCTTGGCAGTCTCCTACGAGCAGTACTTC. Its protein product is CASSLAVSYEQYF.

The chain is built from TRBV5-4 and TRBJ2-5, with D perhaps matching TRBD1 or TRBD2 (5 bases each). Per germline, CDR1 SGHNT and CDR2 YYREEE (reference sequence). Trimming removed 4 bases at V and 7 bases at J, with 23 bases between. The CDR3 contains 16 residues. The CDR3 loop reads CASSLLTGRPQVTQYF. The CDR3 coding sequence is TGTGCCAGCAGCCTACTGACGGGACGACCCCAGGTGACCCAGTACTTC.

For this clonotype: The junction does not match germline at one end; this may be a read error. V is TRBV10-3 and J is TRBJ2-3, with 8 bases lining up with TRBD1. The CDR3 length is 15 residues. The germline gives CDR1 ENHRY, CDR2 SYGVKD. CDR3 DNA sequence: TGTGCCATCACCTCCGGGACAGGTGGCACAGATACGCTGTATTTT. It translates to CAITSGTGGTDTLYF.

This clonotype was picked up a small number of times. The chain has TRBV5-1 and TRBJ2-3, with a possible D match to TRBD2 (6 bases). This CDR3 region has 15 residues. Germline V CDR1 and CDR2: SGHRS, YFSETQ. V was pared by 3 bases and J by 2 bases, with 13 bases between. The CDR3 DNA reads TGCGCCAGCAGCTCCCAGGCGGGGTCCACAGATACGCAGTATTTT. It codes for CASSSQAGSTDTQYF.

The rearrangement links TRBV7-6 to TRBJ2-2; D remains ambiguous. The CDR3 runs 15 residues. Trimming removed 1 base from V and 0 bases from J, with 6 bases in between. Germline CDR1 is SGHVS and CDR2 is FNYEAQ. The CDR3 region has the DNA TGTGCCAGCAGCTTAGGGCAGTCGAACACCGGGGAGCTGTTTTTT. Translation gives CASSLGQSNTGELFF.

The genes are TRBV6-5 and TRBJ1-1, with TRBD1 as a possible D gene (5 bases). Germline loops: CDR1 MNHEY, CDR2 SVGAGI. This CDR3 comprises 13 residues. V gave up 0 bases and J gave up 4 bases, with 6 bases separating them. CDR3 loop: CASSYSGRTEAFF. CDR3 coding DNA: TGTGCCAGCAGTTACTCGGGACGCACTGAAGCTTTCTTT.

This clonotype was picked up many times. This chain joins TRBV29-1 and TRBJ1-1; D is undetermined. The CDR3 extends over 10 amino acids. V was trimmed by 7 bases and J by 5 bases, leaving 8 bases between them. CDR1 and CDR2 from the germline V gene are SQVTM and ANQGSEA. DNA for the CDR3: TGCAGCGCGCGCGAAACTGAAGCTTTCTTT. As protein: CSARETEAFF.

The chain has TRBV6-1 and TRBJ1-5; 10 nucleotides agree with TRBD1. V lost 9 bases, J lost 3 bases, and 5 bases stayed unmatched. The CDR3 totals 14 residues. Germline V gene data show CDR1 as MNHNS and CDR2 as SASEGT. CDR3 DNA sequence: TGTGCCAGTTCCGGGACAGGGGTCAATCAGCCCCAGCATTTT. Translation gives CASSGTGVNQPQHF.

The CDR3: CAFPTGFYNEQFF. The CDR3, as DNA: TGTGCCTTCCCGACAGGGTTCTACAATGAGCAGTTCTTC. The V call is TRBV7-9, the J call TRBJ2-1, with 7 bases aligning to TRBD1. V was pared by 11 bases and J by 3 bases, with 7 bases of the junction left unmatched. CDR1 SEHNR and CDR2 FQNEAQ come from the germline V gene (reference sequence). CDR3 size: 13 residues.

In this sample, this clonotype turned up a few times. The chain links TRBV6-6 to TRBJ1-3; D gene uncertain. Trimming cost V 7 bases and J 2 bases, with 6 bases left between them. Germline V CDR1 and CDR2: MNHNY, SVGAGI (reference sequence). This CDR3 comprises 12 residues. The CDR3 region has the DNA TGTGCCAGCATATCCGCTGGAAACACCATATATTTT. It is translated as CASISAGNTIYF.

This clonotype has more than one count but fewer than ten. CDR3 DNA: TGTGCCAGCAGCCTGGGCGGGATGTTAACAGATACGCAGTATTTT. This encodes CASSLGGMLTDTQYF. The chain links TRBV3-1 to TRBJ2-3; a possible D gene is TRBD2 (6 bases). CDR1 and CDR2 from the germline V gene are LGHDT and YNNKEL (reference sequence). Trimming cost V 4 bases and J 3 bases, with 14 bases left between them. The CDR3 runs to 15 residues.

The chain is built from TRBV10-3 and TRBJ2-3; D is perhaps TRBD2 (6 bases). The CDR3 is made up of 13 amino acids. Germline loops: CDR1 ENHRY, CDR2 SYGVKD. V lost 2 bases to trimming and J lost 10 bases, with 13 bases between them. CDR3 loop: CAISEEDGGAQYF. The CDR3 DNA is TGTGCCATCAGTGAGGAAGACGGAGGGGCGCAGTATTTT.

This clonotype occurred many times. J is TRBJ1-1 and V is TRBV5-6; 9 positions match TRBD1. J lost 5 bases, V lost 1 base, and 6 bases had no gene match. Germline CDR1 reads SGHDT; CDR2 reads YYEEEE. The CDR3 covers 15 residues. CDR3 sequence (DNA): TGTGCCAGCAGCTTGCAGGTGACAGGGGGAACTGAAGCTTTCTTT. It yields the protein CASSLQVTGGTEAFF.

This clonotype was counted only a few times. The chain recombines TRBV27 with TRBJ2-2; D remains unclear. The CDR3 runs to 14 residues. Trimming pared 0 bases from V and 3 bases from J, leaving 5 bases between. CDR1 and CDR2 (germline): MNHEY, SMNVEV (reference sequence). CDR3 amino acids: CASSLSGYTGELFF. The CDR3 nucleotides read TGTGCCAGCAGTTTATCAGGGTACACCGGGGAGCTGTTTTTT.

There are a few counts of this clonotype. V gene TRBV5-6 combines with J gene TRBJ2-5; no reliable D call. The V and J ends lost 4 bases and 10 bases respectively, with 20 bases between them. The germline V gene encodes CDR1 SGHDT and CDR2 YYEEEE. The CDR3 sequence is 14 residues long. The CDR3 loop reads CASSPRMGESVQYF. The CDR3 DNA reads TGTGCCAGCAGCCCGAGGATGGGTGAGAGTGTCCAGTACTTC.

The sample holds many counts of this clonotype. The rearrangement links TRBV12-3 or TRBV12-4 to TRBJ1-1; TRBD1 matches at 10 bases. With 5 bases clipped from V and 9 bases from J, the junction kept 6 bases outside the gene matches. CDR3 length: 13 amino acids. Here the CDR3 reads CASSTPDRGKAFF. The DNA of the CDR3 is TGTGCCAGCAGTACCCCGGACAGGGGGAAAGCTTTCTTT.